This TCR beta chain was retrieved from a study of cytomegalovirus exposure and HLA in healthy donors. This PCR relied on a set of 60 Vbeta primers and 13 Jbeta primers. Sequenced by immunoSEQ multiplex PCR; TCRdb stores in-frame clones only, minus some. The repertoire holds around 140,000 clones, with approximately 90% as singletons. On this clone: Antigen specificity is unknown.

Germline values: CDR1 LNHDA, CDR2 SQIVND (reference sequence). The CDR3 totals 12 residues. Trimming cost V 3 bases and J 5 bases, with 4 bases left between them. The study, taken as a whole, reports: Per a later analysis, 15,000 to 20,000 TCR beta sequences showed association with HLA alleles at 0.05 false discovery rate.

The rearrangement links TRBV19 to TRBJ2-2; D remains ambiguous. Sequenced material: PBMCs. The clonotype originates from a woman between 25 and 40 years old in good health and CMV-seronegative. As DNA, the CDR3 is TGTGCCAGTAGTATCGGGACCGGGGAGCTGTTTTTT. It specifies CASSIGTGELFF.